The rows below give T cell receptor beta chains drawn from one sample of a study of blood T cells in healthy people across ages. Using its own MiXCR run on the 5' RACE reads, TCRdb lists one record per CDR3 protein. The table lists fewer than 1,200,000 distinct CDR3 sequences, 25% of them singletons, with 0.75% in the top ten. This same sample was also part of a study on T cells of mothers and their children.

The specimen sequenced was blood. The origin of the receptors is a girl aged 2-9 years in good health. Each CDR3 is given with its conserved first and last residue. A D gene is named only where the DNA matches it firmly. The listing skips clone size in some rows; elsewhere it reads once, few, many or a size class.

J gene,clone size,D gene,V gene,CDR3 DNA,CDR3 protein
TRBJ2-7,NA,NA,TRBV4-1,TGCGCCAGCAGCCAAGATCAGGGAGACTCGGAGGAGCAGTACTTC,CASSQDQGDSEEQYF
TRBJ1-2,NA,NA,TRBV20-1,TGCAGTGCTAGAGTGGCGGATAACTATGGCTACACCTTC,CSARVADNYGYTF
TRBJ1-3,few,NA,TRBV7-2,TGTGCCAGCAGCTTCTCCCCCGGGGGAAACACCATATATTTT,CASSFSPGGNTIYF
TRBJ2-1,few,NA,TRBV7-3,TGTGCCAGCAGCTCCTCCCGGGGACGGGGGAACAATGAGCAGTTCTTC,CASSSSRGRGNNEQFF
TRBJ1-2,many,NA,TRBV27,TGTGCCAGCAGTTTTTCGGGAACTTATGGCTACACCTTC,CASSFSGTYGYTF
TRBJ2-7,NA,TRBD1,TRBV6-2/TRBV6-3,TGTGCCAGCAGTCTGGGGGACAGCAGCTCCTACGAGCAGTACTTC,CASSLGDSSSYEQYF
TRBJ2-1,NA,TRBD2,TRBV6-6,TGTGCCAGCAGGGATAGCGGGAGAGGGGACAATGAGCAGTTCTTC,CASRDSGRGDNEQFF
TRBJ2-1,few,NA,TRBV3-1,TGTGCCAGCAGCCAAGTCGCGGGGAGGGGGCTCTACAATGAGCAGTTCTTC,CASSQVAGRGLYNEQFF
TRBJ1-2,few,TRBD1,TRBV14,TGTGCCAGCAGCGCCCGGGACAGGGGTTATGGCTACACCTTC,CASSARDRGYGYTF
TRBJ2-5,NA,TRBD1,TRBV7-2,TGTGCCACCAGAGACAGGGGATTAGAGACCCAGTACTTC,CATRDRGLETQYF
TRBJ1-1,NA,NA,TRBV3-1,TGTGCCAGCAGCCTACAGGCCCATGAAGCTTTCTTT,CASSLQAHEAFF
TRBJ2-1,few,TRBD2,TRBV29-1,TGCAGCGTCGACCCAGCGGGAGGGCCGGATGAGCAGTTCTTC,CSVDPAGGPDEQFF
TRBJ1-4,NA,TRBD1,TRBV6-1,TGTGCCAGCAGTGTTTCCGGGACAGGGGAAGAAAAACTGTTTTTT,CASSVSGTGEEKLFF
TRBJ1-4,few,TRBD1,TRBV4-3,TGCGCCAGCAGCCCTCGGAGCGGGACAGGGGCTGAAAAACTGTTTTTT,CASSPRSGTGAEKLFF
TRBJ2-7,NA,TRBD2,TRBV6-2/TRBV6-3,TGTGCCAGCAGTTTCCCAACTAGCGACTACGAGCAGTACTTC,CASSFPTSDYEQYF
TRBJ2-1,NA,NA,TRBV7-3,TGTGCCAGCAGCTTACGGCCCCAGGGTGCGGGAAGGTATGAGCAGTTCTTC,CASSLRPQGAGRYEQFF
TRBJ1-4,NA,TRBD1,TRBV27,TGTGCCAGCAACAACAGGGGGCCTTCAACTAATGAAAAACTGTTTTTT,CASNNRGPSTNEKLFF
TRBJ2-7,NA,NA,TRBV6-6,TGTGCCAGCAGTTACTCCCTTGCTGAGACCGGGAGCTGGAGGGAGCAGTACTTC,CASSYSLAETGSWREQYF
TRBJ1-4,NA,NA,TRBV7-9,TGTGCCAGCAGCTTGAAGGGGGGGAATGAAAAACTGTTTTTT,CASSLKGGNEKLFF
TRBJ2-7,NA,TRBD1,TRBV5-5,TGTGCCAGCGGACAGGGATACTCCTACGAGCAGTACTTC,CASGQGYSYEQYF
TRBJ2-3,NA,NA,TRBV2,TGTGCCAGCAGTGAAGCGAACCGGGGGGATACGCAGTATTTT,CASSEANRGDTQYF
TRBJ1-1,NA,TRBD1,TRBV5-1,TGCGCCAGCAGCCGGGACAGGGGAGACAGGGAAGCTTTCTTT,CASSRDRGDREAFF
TRBJ1-3,few,NA,TRBV7-9,TGTGCCAGCAGCTTGGGGGACACCTCTCCCGGAAACACCATATATTTT,CASSLGDTSPGNTIYF
TRBJ1-2,NA,NA,TRBV29-1,TGCAGCGTTGAACACAGGAGCCTTTATGGCTACACCTTC,CSVEHRSLYGYTF
TRBJ2-5,few,NA,TRBV20-1,TGCAGTGCTAGAGCCCCTAGTATGGGGGAGTACTTC,CSARAPSMGEYF
TRBJ2-5,few,NA,TRBV7-3,TGTGCCAGCAGCAGGGCACCCAAAGAGACCCAGTACTTC,CASSRAPKETQYF
TRBJ2-5,few,TRBD1,TRBV5-1,TGCGCCAGCCCACAGGGGTCCTCACGGAGGGAGACCCAGTACTTC,CASPQGSSRRETQYF
TRBJ2-1,NA,TRBD1,TRBV12-3/TRBV12-4,TGTGCCAGCAGCTGGACAGGGTATTCTGGTGAGCAGTTCTTC,CASSWTGYSGEQFF
TRBJ1-2,NA,NA,TRBV29-1,TGCAGCGCCACCATGACAACCTCTTACTATGGCTACACCTTC,CSATMTTSYYGYTF
TRBJ1-4,few,NA,TRBV4-1,TGCGCCAGCAGCCAAGTGGCCAGTAATGAAAAACTGTTTTTT,CASSQVASNEKLFF
TRBJ2-7,few,TRBD1,TRBV6-2/TRBV6-3,TGTGCCAGCAGGGACAGGCTCGAGCAGTACTTC,CASRDRLEQYF
TRBJ2-1,few,NA,TRBV24-1,TGTGCCACCAGTGAACCCGACAGTGACAATGAGCAGTTCTTC,CATSEPDSDNEQFF
TRBJ2-7,NA,NA,TRBV5-1,TGCGCCAGCAGCTTGGAGACAGTTCCCGACGAGCAGTACTTC,CASSLETVPDEQYF
TRBJ2-5,few,NA,TRBV7-9,TGTGCCAGCAGCCACAGAACTCAAGAGACCCAGTACTTC,CASSHRTQETQYF
TRBJ2-1,NA,TRBD2,TRBV4-3,TGCGCCAGCAGCCAAGGACTAGCGGCAAACAATGAGCAGTTCTTC,CASSQGLAANNEQFF
TRBJ2-3,few,NA,TRBV20-1,TGCAGTGCTAGAGAGTGGGCTTCGATGGATACGCAGTATTTT,CSAREWASMDTQYF
TRBJ2-5,NA,NA,TRBV12-3/TRBV12-4,TGTGCCAGCAGTCAAAATCGGGGGGCCCGGGAGACCCAGTACTTC,CASSQNRGARETQYF
TRBJ2-4,NA,NA,TRBV27,TGTGCCAGCAGTCATGACTCGTCATCCAAAAACATTCAGTACTTC,CASSHDSSSKNIQYF
TRBJ2-1,NA,NA,TRBV9,TGTGCCAGCAGCGAGGCCAAAGCGAGTTACGGTGAGCAGCTCTTC,CASSEAKASYGEQLF
TRBJ2-2,few,TRBD2,TRBV2,TGTGCCAGCAGTCACAATATTGGACTAGCGGGGGCGAACACCGGGGAGCTGTTTTTT,CASSHNIGLAGANTGELFF
TRBJ2-7,few,NA,TRBV25-1,TGTGCCAGCAGTAGGTGGGGGTCCTACGAGCAGTACTTC,CASSRWGSYEQYF
TRBJ2-1,NA,NA,TRBV5-1,TGCGCCAGCAGCTTCAGAATGGACCCCAGTGAGCAGTTCTTC,CASSFRMDPSEQFF
TRBJ1-1,few,NA,TRBV12-3/TRBV12-4,TGTGCCAGCAGTTTATTGTGGGGTAGCACTGAAGCTTTCTTT,CASSLLWGSTEAFF
TRBJ1-5,NA,NA,TRBV20-1,TGCAGTGCTTACCGGGACCCACATCAGCCCCAGCATTTT,CSAYRDPHQPQHF
TRBJ2-1,NA,TRBD1,TRBV5-1,TGCGCCAGCAGCTTGGCCGTGGGACAGGGCCTCAATGAGCAGTTCTTC,CASSLAVGQGLNEQFF